Sequencing of this T cell receptor (beta chain) was carried out in a study of blood T cells in healthy people across ages. General study points: Researchers report that TCR beta diversity correlated strongly with naive T cell percentage. Diversity estimated from one million T cells was considered an underestimate. Fewer expanded clones and more diversity marked long-lived versus aged donors.

From germline, CDR1 is SGHTA and CDR2 FQGNSA. V shed 5 bases and J shed 0 bases, with 14 bases lying between them. This CDR3 has 15 amino acids. This clonotype was recorded only once. Antigen specificity is unknown. A second PCR, run for about 7 to 11 cycles, used a sample-barcoded 5' primer plus a J-beta primer mix. A 12-random-nucleotide template-switch adaptor tagged each cDNA molecule. A single record per CDR3 protein comes from TCRdb applying MiXCR to the 5' RACE reads. The table lists some 1.7 million distinct CDR3 sequences, approximately 28% of them singletons. This clonotype was sampled from a young woman in good health. The rearrangement uses TRBV7-2 and TRBJ2-7; D is unresolved. The sample was blood. CDR3 in amino acids: CASSVSNYPSYEQYF. The CDR3, as DNA: TGTGCCAGCAGCGTTAGCAACTACCCCTCCTACGAGCAGTACTTC.